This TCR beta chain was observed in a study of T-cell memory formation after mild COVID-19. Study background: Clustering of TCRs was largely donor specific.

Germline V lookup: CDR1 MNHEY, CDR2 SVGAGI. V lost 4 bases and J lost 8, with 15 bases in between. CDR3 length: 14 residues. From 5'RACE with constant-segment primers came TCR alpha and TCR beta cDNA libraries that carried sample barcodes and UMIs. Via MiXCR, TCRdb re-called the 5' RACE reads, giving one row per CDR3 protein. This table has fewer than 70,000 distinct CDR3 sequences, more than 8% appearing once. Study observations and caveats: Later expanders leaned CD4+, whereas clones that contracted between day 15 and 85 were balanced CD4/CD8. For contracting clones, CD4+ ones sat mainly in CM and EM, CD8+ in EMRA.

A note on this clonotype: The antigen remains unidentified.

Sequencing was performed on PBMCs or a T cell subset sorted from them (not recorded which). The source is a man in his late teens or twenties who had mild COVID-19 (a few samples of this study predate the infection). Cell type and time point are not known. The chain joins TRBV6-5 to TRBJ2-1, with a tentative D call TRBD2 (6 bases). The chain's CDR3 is CASSLSAGFYEQFF. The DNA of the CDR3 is TGTGCCAGCAGTTTATCGGCGGGATTCTATGAGCAGTTCTTC.